One and the same sample provided the 24 T cell receptor beta chains below, sequenced in a study of blood T cell repertoires in COVID-19. Some clones are missing from TCRdb's copy, which holds only in-frame ones; the method was immunoSEQ multiplex PCR. Of some 150,000 clones in the sample, about 85% were seen once. Source material: peripheral blood. These receptors all come from a human donor with acute or convalescent COVID-19. The donor label of this sample is uncertain.

The rearrangement uses TRBV3-1 (or the pseudogene TRBV3-2) and TRBJ1-1, with D possibly being TRBD1 (5 bases). Trimming pared 3 bases from V and 6 bases from J, leaving 11 bases between. This CDR3 spans 13 amino acids. Germline loops: CDR1 LGHDT, CDR2 YNNKEL (reference sequence). In nucleotides, the CDR3 is TGTGCCAGCAGCCAGGAGGGCAGGGCTGAAGCTTTCTTT. Translating gives CASSQEGRAEAFF.

The CDR3: CASILGLAANTGELFF. For the CDR3, the DNA is TGTGCCAGCATCTTAGGACTAGCGGCGAACACCGGGGAGCTGTTTTTT. The V gene is TRBV6-6, the J gene TRBJ2-2, with 10 nucleotides matching TRBD2. V shed 7 bases, J shed 0 bases, and the junction held 5 bases outside the gene matches. The length of the CDR3 is 16 residues. Germline V gene data show CDR1 as MNHNY and CDR2 as SVGAGI (reference sequence).

The rearrangement joins TRBV4-2 to TRBJ1-6; 9 bases match TRBD1. J lost 8 bases, V lost 1 base, and 6 bases had no gene match. The CDR3 is 16 amino acids. Germline V gene lookup returns CDR1 LGHNA and CDR2 YNFKEQ. CDR3 sequence: CASSQAAGTGHSPLHF. CDR3 nucleotide sequence: TGTGCCAGCAGCCAAGCTGCCGGGACAGGGCATTCACCCCTCCACTTT.

The rearrangement links TRBV11-3 to TRBJ2-3; TRBD2 matches 9 bases. V dropped 8 bases and J dropped 2; count of bases not matched to a gene: 11. CDR1 SGHNT and CDR2 YENEEA come from the germline V gene. This CDR3 region has 16 residues. CDR3 nucleotide sequence: TGTGCCAGCGCCTTAGGGGCGGGAGGGGACACAGATACGCAGTATTTT. This sequence encodes CASALGAGGDTDTQYF.

The chain has TRBV6-2 or TRBV6-3 and TRBJ2-7; maybe TRBD2 (5 bases). The CDR3 loop spans 15 amino acids. Germline loops: CDR1 MNHEY, CDR2 SVGEGT. Trimming took 0 bases from V and 2 from J, leaving 11 bases between them. DNA of the CDR3: TGTGCCAGCAGTTACTCAGCGGAGCATCCCTACGAGCAGTACGTC. Residues: CASSYSAEHPYEQYV.

The chain joins TRBV6-2 or TRBV6-3 to TRBJ2-1; D remains unclear. The CDR3 is 12 residues long. Trimming pared 5 bases from V and 12 bases from J, leaving 14 bases between. Germline V CDR1 and CDR2: MNHEY, SVGEGT. The CDR3 DNA sequence: TGTGCCAGCAGTCTACACAGCTCCGGGCAGTTCTTC. Translated, it gives CASSLHSSGQFF.

V and J are TRBV7-9 and TRBJ2-5, with D unclear. V was cut by 1 base and J by 4 bases, with 10 bases left in between. In germline, CDR1 is SEHNR, CDR2 FQNEAQ (reference sequence). The CDR3 length is 14 residues. The CDR3 spells CASSLVSGGETQYF. The CDR3, as DNA: TGTGCCAGCAGCTTAGTGTCAGGTGGAGAGACCCAGTACTTC.

The chain combines TRBV7-2 with TRBJ1-2; D may be TRBD1 (5 bases). Germline values: CDR1 SGHTA, CDR2 FQGNSA. Trimming removed 1 base at V and 4 bases at J, with 13 bases between. The CDR3 is made up of 15 amino acids. CDR3 protein: CASSLGGGSTYGYTF. In DNA form, the CDR3 reads TGTGCCAGCAGCTTAGGTGGGGGGAGTACCTATGGCTACACCTTC.

This clone was observed a handful of times. The V gene is TRBV21-1, the J gene TRBJ1-5. TRBV21-1 is marked as a pseudogene. The CDR3 extends over 12 amino acids. The CDR3 region is CASGGGLRAQHF. CDR3 nucleotide sequence: TGTGCCAGCGGGGGGGGGCTCCGGGCCCAGCATTTT.

This chain uses TRBV18 with TRBJ2-7; D is ambiguous. V shed 3 bases and J shed 2 bases, with 11 bases lying between them. The CDR3 is 14 amino acids. Germline V gene lookup returns CDR1 KGHSH and CDR2 LQKENI. The CDR3 DNA reads TGTGCCAGCTCACCCCCTCACTTCCCCTACGAGCAGTACTTC. Its translation: CASSPPHFPYEQYF.

This clone has a handful of counts. V gene TRBV10-1 combines with J gene TRBJ1-2; 8 positions agree with TRBD1. The J segment lost 3 bases and the V segment lost 9 bases, leaving 3 bases of the junction unmatched. The CDR3 is 12 amino acids. The germline V gene encodes CDR1 WNHNN and CDR2 SYGVQD (reference sequence). The CDR3 DNA reads TGCGCCAGGACAGGGGAGGACTATGGCTACACCTTC. It yields the protein CARTGEDYGYTF.

As DNA, the CDR3 is TGTGCCAGCAGCTCACAGCTAACTAGCGGGAGTGTTCCCGGGGAGCTGTTTTTT. This codes for CASSSQLTSGSVPGELFF. The chain joins TRBV7-6 to TRBJ2-2, with 11 nucleotides matching TRBD2. The CDR3 spans 18 residues. CDR1 is SGHVS, CDR2 FNYEAQ, per germline. The V gene end was trimmed by 4 bases and the J gene end by 6 bases; junction bases not matched to a gene: 13.

The V and J genes are TRBV28 and TRBJ2-2; no firm D call. V was clipped by 5 bases and J by 7 bases, with 8 bases between them. Germline values: CDR1 MDHEN, CDR2 SYDVKM. The CDR3 runs 12 residues. As DNA, the CDR3 is TGTGCCAGCAGTCCGGCGGTCGGGGAGCTGTTTTTT. Its protein is CASSPAVGELFF.

V is TRBV6-1 and J is TRBJ1-6, with TRBD1 matching 8 bases. The CDR3 covers 14 residues. Germline V gives CDR1 MNHNS, CDR2 SASEGT. After removal of 3 bases from V and 8 bases from J, the junction contained 3 bases not matched to a gene. The CDR3 sequence: CASSEEDRDSPLHF. CDR3 DNA sequence: TGTGCCAGCAGTGAGGAGGACAGGGATTCACCCCTCCACTTT.

This chain links TRBV4-2 with TRBJ2-2, with TRBD2 matching over 13 bases. The CDR3 consists of 17 residues. Germline trimming cut 9 bases from V and 4 bases from J; bases unmatched to any gene: 11. Germline lookup yields CDR1 LGHNA and CDR2 YNFKEQ. CDR3 amino acids: CASTKGLAGVSTGELFF. The CDR3 DNA reads TGTGCCAGTACCAAAGGACTAGCGGGAGTAAGCACCGGGGAGCTGTTTTTT.

The chain carries TRBV11-1 and TRBJ1-4; D gene unclear. The ends were cut back, 0 bases at V and 1 base at J, with 6 bases in the middle. Germline values: CDR1 SGHAT, CDR2 FQDESV (reference sequence). The CDR3 is 15 residues long. In DNA, the CDR3 is TGTGCCAGCAGCTTAGCGGCGGTAACTAATGAAAAACTGTTTTTT. As protein: CASSLAAVTNEKLFF.

The chain uses TRBV29-1 and TRBJ1-2, with D possibly being TRBD1 (6 bases). Looked up from germline, CDR1 is SQVTM and CDR2 is ANQGSEA. V was pared by 6 bases and J by 0 bases, with 11 bases between. The CDR3 has 13 residues. This CDR3 reads CSVQGLTNYGYTF. The CDR3 region has the DNA TGCAGCGTACAGGGTTTGACTAACTATGGCTACACCTTC.

V is TRBV5-6 and J is TRBJ2-3; the match to TRBD1 covers 12 bases. This CDR3 region has 15 residues. Germline CDR1 reads SGHDT; CDR2 reads YYEEEE. V was clipped by 4 bases and J by 6 bases; unmatched bases: 6. CDR3 protein: CASSAGTGGGDTQYF. The CDR3 coding sequence is TGTGCCAGCAGCGCCGGGACAGGGGGCGGCGATACGCAGTATTTT.

This clone showed up just once. The chain combines TRBV5-5 with TRBJ1-4; tentatively, D is TRBD1 (5 bases). V was shortened by 0 bases and J by 13 bases, with 13 bases between the two germline ends. There are 13 residues in the CDR3. Germline V lookup: CDR1 SGHKS, CDR2 YYEKEE (reference sequence). The DNA for the CDR3 is TGTGCCAGCAGCTTGGAAGCGGGGGGAAGACTGTTTTTT. It encodes CASSLEAGGRLFF.

The chain combines TRBV5-1 with TRBJ2-5; 11 bases fit TRBD2. Germline CDR1 reads SGHRS; CDR2 reads YFSETQ. J gave up 5 bases and V 4 bases, and 4 bases lay outside the gene matches. This CDR3 has 14 residues. This chain's CDR3 is CASSVTSGGETQYF. In DNA, the CDR3 is TGCGCCAGCAGCGTAACTAGCGGGGGTGAGACCCAGTACTTC.

In its sample, this clone was seen once. The chain joins TRBV19 to TRBJ2-3; 16 bases agree with TRBD2. Germline trimming cut 4 bases from V and 1 base from J; bases unmatched to any gene: 11. Germline V gene lookup returns CDR1 LNHDA and CDR2 SQIVND (reference sequence). The CDR3 is 20 amino acids. The CDR3 DNA follows: TGTGCCAGTAGTACTAAACCGGGACTAGCGGGAGGGCCCGGCACAGATACGCAGTATTTT. It specifies CASSTKPGLAGGPGTDTQYF.

The chain employs TRBV2 and TRBJ2-2; 8 bases fit TRBD1. CDR3 length equals 15 residues. The germline V gene encodes CDR1 SNHLY and CDR2 FYNNEI. J lost 3 bases, V lost 2 bases, and 2 bases had no gene match. CDR3 amino acids: CASSEQGADTGELFF. The CDR3 bases are TGTGCCAGCAGTGAACAGGGGGCGGACACCGGGGAGCTGTTTTTT.

This chain joins TRBV30 and TRBJ1-4; no definite D call. Trimming shortened V by 7 bases and J by 3 bases, and 15 bases separated the two germline ends. Germline CDR1 is GTSNPN and CDR2 is SVGIG (reference sequence). The CDR3 totals 14 residues. The CDR3, as DNA: TGTGCCTTATCCCCCGGGTCTGCTAATGAAAAACTGTTTTTT. It is translated as CALSPGSANEKLFF.

The rearrangement uses TRBV10-3 and TRBJ2-1; TRBD2 agrees at 7 bases. J gave up 6 bases and V 0 bases, and 5 bases lay outside the gene matches. The CDR3 consists of 15 residues. CDR1 and CDR2 from the germline V gene are ENHRY and SYGVKD. CDR3 nucleotides: TGTGCCATCAGTGAGTCGTCTAGCGGAACCAATGAGCAGTTCTTC. Its protein product is CAISESSSGTNEQFF.